These 24 T cell receptor beta chains share one sample of origin, sequenced in a study of cytomegalovirus exposure and HLA in healthy donors (dated by TCRdb to 2017 to 2019). Library prep was done by the immunoSEQ multiplex PCR assay. For the multiplex PCR, a mixture combining 60 forward primers for TCR Vbeta segments and 13 reverse primers for TCR Jbeta segments was used. TCRdb provides this immuneACCESS table in a form limited to in-frame rearrangements. Some clones are lacking; in checked studies, under half of them reflect an unresolved V gene, and why the rest are absent is not known. For this sample the table gives 140,000 to 150,000 clones, of which around 75% were detected only once. The ten largest account for more than 6.5% of the sample. The specimen sequenced was PBMCs. These receptor sequences come from a man younger than 40 in good health and CMV-seronegative.

A few counts support this clone. V gene TRBV6-5 combines with J gene TRBJ1-2; 8 nucleotides match TRBD1. Germline V gene data show CDR1 as MNHEY and CDR2 as SVGAGI. V lost 6 bases to trimming and J lost 4 bases; unmatched junction nucleotides: 7. The CDR3 consists of 14 residues. The CDR3 here is CASSRSGTGYGYTF. In nucleotides, the CDR3 is TGTGCCAGCAGCCGGTCCGGGACAGGCTATGGCTACACCTTC.

V usage is TRBV5-5 and J usage is TRBJ1-1; TRBD1 matches at 10 bases. The CDR3 runs to 16 residues. The germline V gene encodes CDR1 SGHKS and CDR2 YYEKEE (reference sequence). The V gene end was trimmed by 5 bases and the J gene end by 4 bases; junction bases not matched to a gene: 11. CDR3 sequence reads: CASRRLGQGIATEAFF. In nucleotides, the CDR3 is TGTGCCAGCAGGCGGTTGGGACAGGGGATCGCCACTGAAGCTTTCTTT.

The CDR3 reads CASTKFQQGRADTQYF. For the CDR3, the DNA is TGTGCCAGCACAAAATTCCAGCAGGGAAGGGCAGATACGCAGTATTTT. This chain joins TRBV27 and TRBJ2-3; a weak D match, TRBD1 (5 bases). Germline values: CDR1 MNHEY, CDR2 SMNVEV (reference sequence). This CDR3 is 16 amino acids long. Trimming removed 7 bases at V and 4 bases at J, with 21 bases between.

This clone occurred once. The rearrangement uses TRBV10-3 and TRBJ2-7, with 10 bases lining up with TRBD2. The germline V gene encodes CDR1 ENHRY and CDR2 SYGVKD. The junction had 13 bases not matched to a gene; V was cut back by 10 bases and J by 4 bases. The CDR3 loop spans 15 amino acids. CDR3 in DNA: TGTGCCACATCCTCGGGCCCAGCGGGAGGGTACGAGCAGTACTTC. This codes for CATSSGPAGGYEQYF.

The V and J genes are TRBV19 and TRBJ2-7, with a possible D match to TRBD2 (6 bases). CDR1 and CDR2 from the germline V gene are LNHDA and SQIVND (reference sequence). V was trimmed by 4 bases and J by 4 bases, leaving 14 bases between them. The CDR3 is made up of 14 amino acids. Here the CDR3 DNA reads TGTGCCAGTAGTACCGGGACTCCCGCTTACGAGCAGTACTTC. Its translation is CASSTGTPAYEQYF.

The chain uses TRBV28 and TRBJ1-5, with a weak D call TRBD1 (6 bases). Germline CDR1 MDHEN, CDR2 SYDVKM. Trimming cost V 6 bases and J 0 bases, with 12 bases left between them. This CDR3 has 15 amino acids. The CDR3 nucleotides are TGTGCCAGCAGACAAGGGGGGGATAGCAATCAGCCCCAGCATTTT. It codes for CASRQGGDSNQPQHF.

This clone turned up a few times. The chain carries TRBV5-1 and TRBJ1-2; no reliable D call. Germline V gene data show CDR1 as SGHRS and CDR2 as YFSETQ. The CDR3 contains 13 residues. Trimming took 3 bases from V and 1 from J, leaving 7 bases between them. In nucleotides, the CDR3 is TGCGCCAGCAGCTCTGGACTTAACTATGGCTACACCTTC. Residues: CASSSGLNYGYTF.

The gene calls are TRBV6-1 and TRBJ2-7; TRBD1 matches 12 bases. This CDR3 comprises 14 residues. V trimming: 5 bases; J trimming: 4 bases; junction bases outside the gene matches: 3. Germline CDR1 reads MNHNS; CDR2 reads SASEGT. CDR3 nucleotide sequence: TGTGCCAGCAGTCGGGACAGGGGGCTGTACGAGCAGTACTTC. It translates to CASSRDRGLYEQYF.

The chain employs TRBV19 and TRBJ1-2, with 10 bases aligning to TRBD1. V gave up 6 bases and J gave up 4 bases; unmatched junction bases: 5. The germline CDR1 and CDR2 sequences are LNHDA and SQIVND (reference sequence). The CDR3 length is 14 residues. This CDR3 reads CASSDRGPSYGYTF. DNA of the CDR3: TGTGCCAGTAGCGACAGGGGGCCCAGCTATGGCTACACCTTC. The entire variable domain, with the rest obtained from reference TRBV19 and TRBJ1-2, is as follows: DGGITQSPKYLFRKEGQNVTLSCEQNLNHDAMYWYRQDPGQGLRLIYYSQIVNDFQKGDIAEGYSVSREKKESFPLTVTSAQKNPTAFYLCASSDRGPSYGYTFGSGTRLTVV.

V and J are TRBV6-1 and TRBJ1-2, with 7 bases lining up with TRBD1. J lost 8 bases, V lost 6 bases, and 9 bases had no gene match. CDR3 length equals 13 residues. In germline, CDR1 is MNHNS, CDR2 SASEGT. The CDR3 protein is CASSLSGGTGYTF. In DNA form, the CDR3 reads TGTGCCAGCAGCCTTTCAGGGGGTACGGGCTACACCTTC.

The V gene is TRBV7-3, the J gene TRBJ2-5, with 10 bases fitting TRBD2. This CDR3 has 16 residues. J lost 3 bases, V lost 5 bases, and 9 bases had no gene match. CDR1 is SGHTA and CDR2 is FQGTGA in the germline V gene. CDR3 nucleotides: TGTGCCAGCAGCAAAACCTCTAGCGGGGGAGAAGAGACCCAGTACTTC. Protein: CASSKTSSGGEETQYF.

This clone was counted between two and nine times. The chain has TRBV28 and TRBJ2-7, with D possibly being TRBD2 (6 bases). The ends were cut back, 3 bases at V and 2 bases at J, with 11 bases in the middle. Germline lookup yields CDR1 MDHEN and CDR2 SYDVKM. The CDR3 totals 14 residues. This CDR3 is CASSFGGAPYEQYF. The CDR3 DNA reads as TGTGCCAGCAGTTTTGGAGGGGCCCCCTACGAGCAGTACTTC. Full variable domain (missing parts from reference TRBV28 and TRBJ2-7): DVKVTQSSRYLVKRTGEKVFLECVQDMDHENMFWYRQDPGLGLRLIYFSYDVKMKEKGDIPEGYSVSREKKERFSLILESASTNQTSMYLCASSFGGAPYEQYFGPGTRLTVT.

The J gene is TRBJ1-2, the V gene TRBV15; a weak D match, TRBD1 (6 bases). The CDR3 extends over 16 amino acids. V lost 0 bases, J lost 0 bases, and 11 bases lay in between. Germline assignment: CDR1 LNHNV and CDR2 YYDKDF (reference sequence). The CDR3 reads CATSREQDRANYGYTF. CDR3 nucleotide sequence: TGTGCCACCAGCAGAGAACAGGACAGAGCTAACTATGGCTACACCTTC.

The chain uses TRBV9 and TRBJ1-3, with TRBD1 as a possible D gene (6 bases). V was pared by 0 bases and J by 1 base, with 8 bases between. The CDR3 is 15 amino acids. Germline V CDR1 and CDR2: SGDLS, YYNGEE. The CDR3 region has the DNA TGTGCCAGCAGCGTAGGAGGGGGATCTGGAAACACCATATATTTT. Translating gives CASSVGGGSGNTIYF.

V gene TRBV5-1 combines with J gene TRBJ1-2, with 12 bases that match TRBD1. CDR1 is SGHRS and CDR2 is YFSETQ in the germline V gene. V dropped 0 bases and J dropped 8; count of bases not matched to a gene: 5. The CDR3 consists of 15 residues. CDR3 DNA: TGCGCCAGCAGCTTGGATCCGGGACAGGGGGCGGGCTACACCTTC. This gives the protein CASSLDPGQGAGYTF.

The V and J genes are TRBV6-5 and TRBJ1-5; D is uncertain. There are 10 residues in the CDR3. Trimming pared 11 bases from V and 2 bases from J, leaving 4 bases between. Germline-derived CDR1 and CDR2 are MNHEY and SVGAGI. CDR3 DNA sequence: TGTGCCGCGGGCAATCAGCCCCAGCATTTT. This gives the protein CAAGNQPQHF.

The rearrangement joins TRBV4-2 to TRBJ1-3, with TRBD1 matching 9 bases. Germline V gene sequence: CDR1 LGHNA, CDR2 YNFKEQ. The ends lost 1 base at V and 3 bases at J; junction bases unmatched: 13. The CDR3 runs to 19 residues. CDR3 protein: CASSQVVGGQGLFGNTIYF. CDR3 coding DNA: TGTGCCAGCAGCCAAGTAGTTGGGGGACAGGGCCTTTTTGGAAACACCATATATTTT.

Regarding this clone: The junction and the germline gene differ at one end; a read error may be behind it. As DNA, the CDR3 is TGTGCCTCCCCCCTGTATCTCTTT. Amino acid sequence: CASPLYLF. The chain recombines TRBV30 with TRBJ1-1; D is ambiguous. CDR1 and CDR2 (germline): GTSNPN, SVGIG (reference sequence). CDR3 length: 8 amino acids.

This chain links TRBV29-1 with TRBJ1-2; 9 nucleotides line up with TRBD1. The CDR3 spans 13 residues. J was trimmed by 8 bases and V by 4 bases; bases with no gene match: 8. Germline assignment: CDR1 SQVTM and CDR2 ANQGSEA. CDR3 DNA: TGCAGCGTTGTCGACAGGGGGGGAGAGGGCTACACCTTC. Amino acid sequence: CSVVDRGGEGYTF.

V usage is TRBV28 and J usage is TRBJ2-3, with 8 positions matching TRBD2. Germline V lookup: CDR1 MDHEN, CDR2 SYDVKM. J was trimmed by 5 bases and V by 7 bases; bases with no gene match: 8. The CDR3 sequence is 14 residues long. The CDR3 DNA sequence: TGTGCCAGCACCCTTAGCGGGACTCAAGATACGCAGTATTTT. This translates into CASTLSGTQDTQYF.

The chain recombines TRBV7-9 with TRBJ1-1, with D possibly being TRBD1 (6 bases). CDR1 and CDR2 from the germline V gene are SEHNR and FQNEAQ (reference sequence). This CDR3 is 11 amino acids long. Trimming left V 5 bases short and J 5 bases short, with 6 bases between. The CDR3 DNA is TGTGCCAGCAGCGACAGGACTGAAGCTTTCTTT. It is translated as CASSDRTEAFF.

There are a few counts of this clone. Here the CDR3 DNA reads TGTGCCAGCATGGAGGAGAGTGAGCAGTTCTTC. It specifies CASMEESEQFF. The V and J genes are TRBV2 and TRBJ2-1, with D tentatively TRBD2 (5 bases). CDR1 is SNHLY and CDR2 is FYNNEI in the germline V gene. The CDR3 totals 11 residues. V lost 7 bases to trimming and J lost 9 bases, with 10 bases between them.

This clone has just a few counts. The V call is TRBV2, the J call TRBJ1-5; D unclear. V lost 6 bases, J lost 3 bases, and 3 bases lay in between. The CDR3 runs to 11 residues. CDR1 is SNHLY, CDR2 FYNNEI, per germline. CDR3 in DNA: TGTGCCAGCAGATACAATCAGCCCCAGCATTTT. Its protein product is CASRYNQPQHF. Combining the CDR3 with reference TRBV2 and TRBJ1-5 gives the whole variable domain EPEVTQTPSHQVTQMGQEVILRCVPISNHLYFYWYRQILGQKVEFLVSFYNNEISEKSEIFDDQFSVERPDGSNFTLKIRSTKLEDSAMYFCASRYNQPQHFGDGTRLSIL.

The chain is built from TRBV7-9 and TRBJ1-1, with D tentatively TRBD1 (6 bases). Germline lookup yields CDR1 SEHNR and CDR2 FQNEAQ (reference sequence). The CDR3 spans 15 residues. V lost 0 bases to trimming and J lost 9 bases, with 17 bases between them. The CDR3 DNA is TGTGCCAGCAGCTTAGCGCTGGCAGGGGAAGGGAAAGCTTTCTTT. This sequence encodes CASSLALAGEGKAFF.